The table lists the clone carrying this T cell receptor beta chain with a few counts. MiXCR was run by TCRdb on the reads, yielding one entry per CDR3 protein. The repertoire holds 150,000 to 200,000 distinct CDR3 sequences, with over 15% as singletons. These data are taken from a study of T cell repertoires in cytomegalovirus infection. V lost 3 bases to trimming and J lost 4 bases; unmatched junction nucleotides: 6. The CDR3 runs 16 residues. Germline assignment: CDR1 SEHNR and CDR2 FQNEAQ (reference sequence). The chain combines TRBV7-9 with TRBJ2-1; 10 nucleotides align to TRBD2. The sequencing sample was made of CD8+ T cells from PBMCs. The sequence derives from a human donor in good health (CMV status not recorded). Some clones in this sample may be carry-over from other donors' samples. CDR3 residues: CASSFRAGGPYNEQFF. The CDR3, as DNA: TGTGCCAGCAGCTTTCGAGCGGGAGGGCCTTACAATGAGCAGTTCTTC.